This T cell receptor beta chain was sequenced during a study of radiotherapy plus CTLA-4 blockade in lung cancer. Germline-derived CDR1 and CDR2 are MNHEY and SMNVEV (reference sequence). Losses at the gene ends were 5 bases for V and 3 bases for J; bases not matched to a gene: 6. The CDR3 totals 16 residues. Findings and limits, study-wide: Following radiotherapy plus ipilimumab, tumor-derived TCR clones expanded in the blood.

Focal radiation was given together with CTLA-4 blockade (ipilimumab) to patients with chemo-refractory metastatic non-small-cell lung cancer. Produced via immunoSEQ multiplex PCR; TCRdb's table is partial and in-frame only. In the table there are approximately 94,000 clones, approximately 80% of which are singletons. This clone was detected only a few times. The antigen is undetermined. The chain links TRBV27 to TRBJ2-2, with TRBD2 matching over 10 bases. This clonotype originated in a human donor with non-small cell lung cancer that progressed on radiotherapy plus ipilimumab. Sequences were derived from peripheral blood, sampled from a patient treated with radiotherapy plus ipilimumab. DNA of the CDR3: TGTGCCAGCAGTCCGGGACTAGCGACCTACACCGGGGAGCTGTTTTTT. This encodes CASSPGLATYTGELFF.